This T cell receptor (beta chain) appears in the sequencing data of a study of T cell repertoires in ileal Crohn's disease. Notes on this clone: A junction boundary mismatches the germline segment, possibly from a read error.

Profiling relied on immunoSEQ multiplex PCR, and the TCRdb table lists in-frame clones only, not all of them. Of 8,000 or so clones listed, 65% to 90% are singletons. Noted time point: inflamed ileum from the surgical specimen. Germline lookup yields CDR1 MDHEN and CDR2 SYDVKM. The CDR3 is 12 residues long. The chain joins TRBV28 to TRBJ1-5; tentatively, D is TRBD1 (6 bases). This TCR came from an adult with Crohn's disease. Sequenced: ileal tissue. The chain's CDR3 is CAGRGSNQPQHF. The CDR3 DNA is TGTGCCGGCAGGGGTTCAAATCAGCCCCAGCATTTT.